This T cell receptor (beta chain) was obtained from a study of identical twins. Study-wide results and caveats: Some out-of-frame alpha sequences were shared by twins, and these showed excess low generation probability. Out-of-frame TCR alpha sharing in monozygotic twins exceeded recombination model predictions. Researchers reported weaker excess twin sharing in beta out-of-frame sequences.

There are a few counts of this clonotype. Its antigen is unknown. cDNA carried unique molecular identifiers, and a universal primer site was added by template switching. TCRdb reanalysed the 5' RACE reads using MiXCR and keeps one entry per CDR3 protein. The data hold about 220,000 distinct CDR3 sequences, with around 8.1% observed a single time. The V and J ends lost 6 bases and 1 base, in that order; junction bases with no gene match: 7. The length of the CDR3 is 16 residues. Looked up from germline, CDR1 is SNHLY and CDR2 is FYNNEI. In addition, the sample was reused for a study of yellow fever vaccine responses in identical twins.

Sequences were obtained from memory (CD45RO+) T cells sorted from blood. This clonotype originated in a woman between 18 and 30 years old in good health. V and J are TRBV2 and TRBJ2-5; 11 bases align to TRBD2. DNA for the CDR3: TGTGCCAGCAGAGTGGGACTAGCGGAATTCCAAGAGACCCAGTACTTC. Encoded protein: CASRVGLAEFQETQYF.